The 17 T cell receptor beta chains presented below share a single source sample, sequenced in a study of cytomegalovirus exposure and HLA in healthy donors. It was with 60 Vbeta and 13 Jbeta primers that the PCR ran. The protocol was immunoSEQ multiplex PCR, while the TCRdb copy is restricted to in-frame clones and leaves out a portion. Among about 120,000 clones listed, 75% to 80% were seen once. The specimen sequenced was PBMCs. The receptor source for this set is a woman in her forties in good health and CMV-seropositive.

The CDR3 spells CAWTGGNQPQHF. CDR3 bases: TGTGCCTGGACAGGGGGCAATCAGCCCCAGCATTTT. The chain recombines TRBV30 with TRBJ1-5; a possible D gene is TRBD1 (6 bases). Trimming took off 4 bases at V and 2 bases at J, with 6 bases between the two ends. CDR1 GTSNPN and CDR2 SVGIG come from the germline V gene (reference sequence). The CDR3 contains 12 residues.

The chain carries TRBV30 and TRBJ1-3; the D gene is possibly TRBD1 (6 bases). This CDR3 contains 15 residues. V was shortened by 3 bases and J by 0 bases, with 12 bases between the two germline ends. Germline loops: CDR1 GTSNPN, CDR2 SVGIG (reference sequence). The CDR3 DNA is TGTGCCTGGAGGCCGGGACAAAGCTCTGGAAACACCATATATTTT. This gives the protein CAWRPGQSSGNTIYF.

The chain links TRBV19 to TRBJ1-5, with 9 positions matching TRBD1. CDR1 and CDR2 (germline): LNHDA, SQIVND (reference sequence). V trimming: 4 bases; J trimming: 6 bases; junction bases outside the gene matches: 10. The CDR3 is 16 residues long. The CDR3 loop is CASSTSGTGYFQPQHF. The CDR3 bases are TGTGCCAGTAGTACCTCCGGGACAGGGTATTTTCAGCCCCAGCATTTT.

A note on this clone: Its ends do not fully match the called genes, so a read error is possible. The chain combines TRBV12-5 with TRBJ1-1; perhaps TRBD1 as D (6 bases). Germline CDR1 is LGHNT and CDR2 is FRNRAP. This CDR3 is built from 11 residues. CDR3 amino acids: CASGLVHGQYF. The CDR3 DNA reads TGTGCTAGTGGTTTGGTGCATGGACAGTACTTT.

The CDR3 loop reads CSASHNGYTF. CDR3 DNA: TGCAGTGCTAGTCACAATGGCTACACCTTC. The gene calls are TRBV20-1 and TRBJ1-2; D is undetermined. Germline CDR1 is DFQATT and CDR2 is SNEGSKA (reference sequence). The CDR3 is 10 residues long. With 3 bases removed from V and 6 bases from J, the gap between germline ends came to 5 bases.

The rearrangement uses TRBV5-4 and TRBJ2-1, with a tentative D call TRBD2 (5 bases). The V gene lost 1 base and the J gene lost 4 bases, with 12 bases spanning the gap. This CDR3 comprises 15 residues. CDR1 SGHNT and CDR2 YYREEE come from the germline V gene (reference sequence). This CDR3 reads CASSLKLGDYNEQFF. The CDR3 DNA is TGTGCCAGCAGCTTGAAACTAGGAGATTACAATGAGCAGTTCTTC.

CDR3 region: CASSRQGSSYGYTF. The CDR3 DNA is TGTGCCAGCAGCCGCCAGGGGTCTTCCTATGGCTACACCTTC. The J gene is TRBJ1-2, the V gene TRBV27; maybe TRBD1 (6 bases). There are 14 residues in the CDR3. Germline CDR1 and CDR2: MNHEY and SMNVEV (reference sequence). Trimming took off 6 bases at V and 4 bases at J, with 15 bases between the two ends.

The CDR3 region is CASSLGQLGNTIYF. In DNA form, the CDR3 reads TGTGCCAGCAGCTTGGGACAGTTGGGAAACACCATATATTTT. J is TRBJ1-3 and V is TRBV5-8; possible D gene TRBD1, 5 bases. Between the trimmed V and J ends, which lost 0 bases and 4 bases, there was a span of 8 bases. The CDR3 contains 14 residues. Germline V gene sequence: CDR1 SGHTS, CDR2 YDEGEE.

The rearrangement uses TRBV5-1 and TRBJ1-1; weak D call: TRBD1 (6 bases). The V gene lost 0 bases and the J gene lost 8 bases, with 17 bases spanning the gap. The germline CDR1 and CDR2 sequences are SGHRS and YFSETQ. The CDR3 sequence is 15 residues long. The CDR3, as DNA: TGCGCCAGCAGCTTGGAGGTACAGGGTATTGCCGAAGCTTTCTTT. Protein product: CASSLEVQGIAEAFF. The complete variable domain, with remaining parts taken from reference TRBV5-1 and TRBJ1-1, reads KAGVTQTPRYLIKTRGQQVTLSCSPISGHRSVSWYQQTPGQGLQFLFEYFSETQRNKGNFPGRFSGRQFSNSRSEMNVSTLELGDSALYLCASSLEVQGIAEAFFGQGTRLTVV.

This chain joins TRBV19 and TRBJ1-1; D is unresolved. V was trimmed by 4 bases and J by 10 bases, leaving 10 bases between them. The CDR3 is 11 residues long. Germline CDR1 reads LNHDA; CDR2 reads SQIVND (reference sequence). The CDR3 region is CASSTFALAFF. In DNA, the CDR3 is TGTGCCAGTAGTACCTTCGCGCTAGCTTTCTTT.

V and J are TRBV5-1 and TRBJ2-2, with D unresolved. The CDR3 runs to 14 residues. V gave up 1 base and J gave up 6 bases, with 10 bases separating them. The V gene's germline CDR1 is SGHRS and CDR2 YFSETQ. The CDR3 DNA reads TGCGCCAGCAGCTTGTCCGGTCGATCCGGGGAGCTGTTTTTT. It codes for CASSLSGRSGELFF.

V and J are TRBV7-2 and TRBJ1-2, with 8 nucleotides matching TRBD1. The CDR3 totals 14 residues. Trimming took 1 base from V and 2 from J; bases not matched to a gene: 0. Per the germline V gene, CDR1 is SGHTA and CDR2 is FQGNSA. In nucleotides, the CDR3 is TGTGCCAGCAGCTTAGGACAGGGGAACTATGGCTACACCTTC. This sequence encodes CASSLGQGNYGYTF.

The rearrangement uses TRBV14 and TRBJ2-5, with D uncertain. Germline V gene sequence: CDR1 SGHDN, CDR2 FVKESK. Trimming cost V 5 bases and J 2 bases, with 9 bases left between them. This CDR3 has 13 amino acids. CDR3 residues: CASSARGQETQYF. The CDR3 bases are TGTGCCAGCAGCGCCCGAGGACAAGAGACCCAGTACTTC. The full variable domain, rest sourced from reference TRBV14 and TRBJ2-5, is EAGVTQFPSHSVIEKGQTVTLRCDPISGHDNLYWYRRVMGKEIKFLLHFVKESKQDESGMPNNRFLAERTGGTYSTLKVQPAELEDSGVYFCASSARGQETQYFGPGTRLLVL.

The chain recombines TRBV30 with TRBJ2-2; D possibly corresponds to TRBD2 (5 bases). The CDR3 runs to 14 residues. Trimming stripped 8 bases from V and 3 bases from J, with 16 bases between. CDR1 is GTSNPN and CDR2 is SVGIG in the germline V gene (reference sequence). CDR3: CATRGGNYTGELFF. CDR3 bases: TGTGCCACCCGTGGAGGAAACTACACCGGGGAGCTGTTTTTT.

This chain connects TRBV18 to TRBJ2-2, with 8 positions matching TRBD1. The V segment lost 3 bases and the J segment 10 bases; nucleotides outside the gene matches: 7. The CDR3 totals 14 residues. Germline-derived CDR1 and CDR2 are KGHSH and LQKENI. CDR3 region: CASSPSQGAQELFF. The CDR3 nucleotides are TGTGCCAGCTCACCCTCTCAGGGGGCGCAGGAGCTGTTTTTT. Supplemented by reference TRBV18 and TRBJ2-2, the full variable domain reads NAGVMQNPRHLVRRRGQEARLRCSPMKGHSHVYWYRQLPEEGLKFMVYLQKENIIDESGMPKERFSAEFPKEGPSILRIQQVVRGDSAAYFCASSPSQGAQELFFGEGSRLTVL.

The chain carries TRBV30 and TRBJ2-4; a weak D match, TRBD2 (5 bases). V lost 5 bases, J lost 8 bases, and 13 bases lay in between. Germline loops: CDR1 GTSNPN, CDR2 SVGIG (reference sequence). There are 12 residues in the CDR3. CDR3 coding DNA: TGTGCCTGGGGTGCAGCCGGGGACATTCAGTACTTC. Its translation is CAWGAAGDIQYF.

The rearrangement links TRBV23-1 to TRBJ1-5, with D unresolved. TRBV23-1 has ORF status, its function being uncertain. The CDR3 sequence is 19 residues long. V lost 3 bases and J lost 0, with 21 bases in between. The CDR3 coding sequence is TGCGCCAGCAGTCAGCCCCCAATGGGCTCGACATATAGCAATCAGCCCCAGCATTTT. This encodes CASSQPPMGSTYSNQPQHF.